This T cell receptor (beta chain) was sequenced during a study of neurological immune-mediated disorders. Regarding the study as a whole: Phylogenetic grouping assigned the repertoires of 18 of 34 multiple sclerosis patients to a single related-CDR3 cluster, representing a possible signature. Private repertoires in all groups were suggested by the absence of shared CDR3 amino acid sequences among expanded clones across subjects.

The method for making cDNA was 5'RACE, and it used 10-nucleotide random UMIs. TCRdb recomputed calls from the 5' RACE reads with MiXCR, one row per CDR3 protein. The repertoire holds some 87,000 distinct CDR3 sequences, with more than 5% as singletons. Germline CDR1 MNHNS, CDR2 SASEGT. Trimming took 1 base from V and 6 from J; bases not matched to a gene: 6. CDR3 length: 15 amino acids. Concerning this clonotype: Its antigen is unknown.

Indicated time point: longitudinal time-point 2. From 2 million PBMCs stored at -80 C, the unsorted libraries were generated. This clonotype originated in an older woman with multiple sclerosis. J is TRBJ2-7 and V is TRBV6-1; 10 bases map to TRBD1. Sequenced input: PBMCs. In DNA, the CDR3 is TGTGCCAGCAGTGAAGTTGGGACAGGGGTGAGCGAGCAGTACTTC. Residues: CASSEVGTGVSEQYF.